The clone carrying this TCR beta chain came up a few times. What it binds is unknown. PCR primers comprised 60 Vbeta and 13 Jbeta primers. The data were produced by immunoSEQ multiplex PCR, yet TCRdb's version contains in-frame clones alone and is incomplete. The data show 100,000 to 150,000 clones, over 9.5% seen once. The sample belongs to a study of cytomegalovirus exposure and HLA in healthy donors. About the research overall: Earlier findings included 117 million unique TCR beta sequences obtained from around 180 million T cells. Study conclusions and caveats: Compared with the roughly 700-donor mean, an Asian-associated ancestry cluster reportedly had fewer N-insertions, according to a later analysis. CMV serostatus was the sole immune exposure information available. It was approximately 160 TCR beta chains that were listed as cytomegalovirus-associated.

V dropped 3 bases and J dropped 0 bases, with 17 bases sitting between them. This CDR3 is built from 17 residues. Germline CDR1 is KGHSH and CDR2 is LQKENI. The chain joins TRBV18 to TRBJ1-1; possibly TRBD1 for D (6 bases). Sequencing was done on a sample of PBMCs. The receptor was derived from a woman younger than 35 in good health and CMV-seropositive. CDR3 DNA sequence: TGTGCCAGCTCACCTATTCCGGGACATAACATGAACACTGAAGCTTTCTTT. This gives the protein CASSPIPGHNMNTEAFF.